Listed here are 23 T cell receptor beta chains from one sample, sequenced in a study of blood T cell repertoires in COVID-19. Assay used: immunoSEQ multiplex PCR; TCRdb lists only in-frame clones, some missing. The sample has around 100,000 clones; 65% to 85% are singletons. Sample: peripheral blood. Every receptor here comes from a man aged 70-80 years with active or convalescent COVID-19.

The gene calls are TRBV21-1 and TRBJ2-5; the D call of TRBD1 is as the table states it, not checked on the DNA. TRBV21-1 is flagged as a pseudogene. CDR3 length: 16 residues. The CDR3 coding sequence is TGTGCCAGCAGCACGGAACACAGGGACGACCCGGAGACCCAGTACTTC. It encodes CASSTEHRDDPETQYF.

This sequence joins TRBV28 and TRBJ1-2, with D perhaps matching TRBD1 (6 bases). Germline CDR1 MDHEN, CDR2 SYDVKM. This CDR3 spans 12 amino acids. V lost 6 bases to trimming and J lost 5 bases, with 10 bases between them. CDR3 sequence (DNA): TGTGCCAGCAGCCAGGGGTGGTATGGCTACACCTTC. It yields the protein CASSQGWYGYTF.

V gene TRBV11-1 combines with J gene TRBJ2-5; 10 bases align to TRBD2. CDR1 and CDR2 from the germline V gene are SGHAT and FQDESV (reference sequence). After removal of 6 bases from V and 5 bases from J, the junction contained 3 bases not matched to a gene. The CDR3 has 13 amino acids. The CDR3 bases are TGTGCCAGCAGAGCGGGGGGGCTGGAGACCCAGTACTTC. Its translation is CASRAGGLETQYF. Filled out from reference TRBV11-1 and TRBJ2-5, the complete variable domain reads EAEVAQSPRYKITEKSQAVAFWCDPISGHATLYWYRQILGQGPELLVQFQDESVVDDSQLPKDRFSAERLKGVDSTLKIQPAELGDSAMYLCASRAGGLETQYFGPGTRLLVL.

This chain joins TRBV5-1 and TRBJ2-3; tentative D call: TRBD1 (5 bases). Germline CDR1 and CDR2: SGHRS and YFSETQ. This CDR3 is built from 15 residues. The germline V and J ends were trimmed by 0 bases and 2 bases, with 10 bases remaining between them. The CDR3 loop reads CASSLGAGNTDTQYF. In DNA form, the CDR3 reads TGCGCCAGCAGCTTGGGGGCAGGGAACACAGATACGCAGTATTTT.

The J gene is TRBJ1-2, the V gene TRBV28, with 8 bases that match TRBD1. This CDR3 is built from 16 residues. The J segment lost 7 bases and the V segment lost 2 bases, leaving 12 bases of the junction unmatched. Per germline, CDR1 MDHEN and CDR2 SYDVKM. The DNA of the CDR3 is TGTGCCAGCAGTTTACTAGATGGCGGACAGGGTTCTGGCTACACCTTC. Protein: CASSLLDGGQGSGYTF.

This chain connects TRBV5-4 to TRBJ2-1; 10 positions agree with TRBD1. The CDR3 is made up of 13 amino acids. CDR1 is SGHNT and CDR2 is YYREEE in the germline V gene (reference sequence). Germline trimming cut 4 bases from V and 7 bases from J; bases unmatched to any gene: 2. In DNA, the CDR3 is TGTGCCAGCAGCCGGACAGGGGGGAATGAGCAGTTCTTC. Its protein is CASSRTGGNEQFF.

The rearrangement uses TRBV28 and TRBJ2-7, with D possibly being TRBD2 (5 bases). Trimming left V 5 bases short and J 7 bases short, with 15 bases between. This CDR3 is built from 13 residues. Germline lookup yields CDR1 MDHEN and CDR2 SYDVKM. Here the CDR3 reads CASSRTQPGEQYF. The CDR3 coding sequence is TGTGCCAGCAGTCGGACGCAGCCGGGGGAGCAGTACTTC.

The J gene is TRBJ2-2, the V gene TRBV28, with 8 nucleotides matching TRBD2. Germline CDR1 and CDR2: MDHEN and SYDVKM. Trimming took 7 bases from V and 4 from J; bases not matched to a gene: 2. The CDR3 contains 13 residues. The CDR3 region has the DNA TGTGCCAGCAAGGCGGGGGGCACCGGGGAGCTGTTTTTT. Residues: CASKAGGTGELFF.

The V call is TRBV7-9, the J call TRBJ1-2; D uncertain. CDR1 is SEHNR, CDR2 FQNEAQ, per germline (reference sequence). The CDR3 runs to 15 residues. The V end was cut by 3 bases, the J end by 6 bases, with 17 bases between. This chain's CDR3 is CASSLHTTRADGYTF. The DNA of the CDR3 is TGTGCCAGCAGCTTGCATACGACGAGGGCCGATGGCTACACCTTC. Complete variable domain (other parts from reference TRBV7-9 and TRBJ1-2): DTGVSQNPRHKITKRGQNVTFRCDPISEHNRLYWYRQTLGQGPEFLTYFQNEAQLEKSRLLSDRFSAERPKGSFSTLEIQRTEQGDSAMYLCASSLHTTRADGYTFGSGTRLTVV.

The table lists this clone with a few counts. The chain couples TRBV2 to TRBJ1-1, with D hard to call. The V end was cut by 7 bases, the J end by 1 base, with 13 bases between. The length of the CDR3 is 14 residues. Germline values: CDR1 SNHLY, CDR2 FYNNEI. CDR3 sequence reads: CASTYMAENTEAFF. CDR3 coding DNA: TGTGCCAGCACTTATATGGCAGAGAACACTGAAGCTTTCTTT. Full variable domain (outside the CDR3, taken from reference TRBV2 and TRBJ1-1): EPEVTQTPSHQVTQMGQEVILRCVPISNHLYFYWYRQILGQKVEFLVSFYNNEISEKSEIFDDQFSVERPDGSNFTLKIRSTKLEDSAMYFCASTYMAENTEAFFGQGTRLTVV.

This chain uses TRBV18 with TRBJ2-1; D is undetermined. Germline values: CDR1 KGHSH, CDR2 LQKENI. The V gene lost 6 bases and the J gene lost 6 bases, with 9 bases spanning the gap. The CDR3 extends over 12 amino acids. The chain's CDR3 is CASSREFNEQFF. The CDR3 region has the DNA TGTGCCAGCTCCCGCGAGTTCAATGAGCAGTTCTTC.

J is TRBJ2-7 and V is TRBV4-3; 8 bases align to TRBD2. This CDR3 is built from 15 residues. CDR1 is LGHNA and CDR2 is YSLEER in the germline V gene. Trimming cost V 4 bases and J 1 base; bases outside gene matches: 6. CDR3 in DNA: TGCGCCAGCAGCCTTCAAGCGGGGGATTCCTACGAGCAGTACTTC. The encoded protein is CASSLQAGDSYEQYF.

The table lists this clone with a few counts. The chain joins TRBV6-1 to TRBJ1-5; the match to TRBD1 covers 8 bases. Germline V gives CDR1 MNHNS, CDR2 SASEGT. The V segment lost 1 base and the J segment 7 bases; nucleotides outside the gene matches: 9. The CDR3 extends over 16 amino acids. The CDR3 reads CASSEGWQGARQPQHF. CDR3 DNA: TGTGCCAGCAGTGAAGGTTGGCAGGGGGCTCGGCAGCCCCAGCATTTT.

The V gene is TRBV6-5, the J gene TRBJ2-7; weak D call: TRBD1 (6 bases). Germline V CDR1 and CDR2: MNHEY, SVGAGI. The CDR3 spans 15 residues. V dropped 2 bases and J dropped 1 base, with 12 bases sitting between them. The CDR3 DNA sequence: TGTGCCAGCAGTTACCTCGACAGGCTTTCCTACGAGCAGTACTTC. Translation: CASSYLDRLSYEQYF.

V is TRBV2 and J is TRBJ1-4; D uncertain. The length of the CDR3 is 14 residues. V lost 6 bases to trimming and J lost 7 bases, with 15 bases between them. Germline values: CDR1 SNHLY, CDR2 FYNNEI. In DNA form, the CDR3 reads TGTGCCAGCAGCAGAACGTCGGGTCTTGAAAAACTGTTTTTT. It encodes CASSRTSGLEKLFF.

The DNA for the CDR3 is TGTGCCAGCAGCCAAGGTAATGGAGGAGCTTTCTTT. Protein sequence: CASSQGNGGAFF. The chain recombines TRBV3-1 (or the pseudogene TRBV3-2) with TRBJ1-1; D call uncertain. This CDR3 contains 12 residues. Trimming left V 1 base short and J 10 bases short, with 10 bases between. The germline V gene has CDR1 LGHDT and CDR2 YNNKEL (reference sequence).

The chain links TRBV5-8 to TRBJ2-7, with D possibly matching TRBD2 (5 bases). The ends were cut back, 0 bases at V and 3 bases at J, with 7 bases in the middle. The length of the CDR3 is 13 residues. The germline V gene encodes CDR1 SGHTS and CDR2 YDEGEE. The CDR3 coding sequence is TGTGCCAGCAGCTTGGACGAGGGCTACGAGCAGTACTTC. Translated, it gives CASSLDEGYEQYF.

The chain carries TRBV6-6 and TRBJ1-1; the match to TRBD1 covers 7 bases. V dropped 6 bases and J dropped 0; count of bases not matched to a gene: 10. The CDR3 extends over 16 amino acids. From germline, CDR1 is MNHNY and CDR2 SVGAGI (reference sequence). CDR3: CASSPTGTAMNTEAFF. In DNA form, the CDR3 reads TGTGCCAGCAGCCCTACCGGGACAGCCATGAACACTGAAGCTTTCTTT.

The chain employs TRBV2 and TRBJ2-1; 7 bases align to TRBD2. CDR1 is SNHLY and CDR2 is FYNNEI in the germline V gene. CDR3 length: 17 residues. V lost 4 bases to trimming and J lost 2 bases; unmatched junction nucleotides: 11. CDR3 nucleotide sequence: TGTGCCAGCAGTGTCCCCTCGATCGGGGGGACCTACAATGAGCAGTTCTTC. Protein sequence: CASSVPSIGGTYNEQFF.

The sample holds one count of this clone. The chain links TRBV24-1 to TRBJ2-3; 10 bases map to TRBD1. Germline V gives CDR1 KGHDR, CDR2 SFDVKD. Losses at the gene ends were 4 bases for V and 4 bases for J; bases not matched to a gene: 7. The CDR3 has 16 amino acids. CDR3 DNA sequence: TGTGCCACCAGTGACCCCCTTGGACAGGGGGCAGATACGCAGTATTTT. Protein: CATSDPLGQGADTQYF.

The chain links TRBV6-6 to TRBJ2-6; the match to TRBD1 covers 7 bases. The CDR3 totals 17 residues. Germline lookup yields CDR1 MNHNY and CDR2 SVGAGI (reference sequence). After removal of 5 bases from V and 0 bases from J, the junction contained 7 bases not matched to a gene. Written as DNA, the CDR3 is TGTGCCAGCAGTCTAGCTGGGACAGCCTCTGGGGCCAACGTCCTGACTTTC. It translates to CASSLAGTASGANVLTF.

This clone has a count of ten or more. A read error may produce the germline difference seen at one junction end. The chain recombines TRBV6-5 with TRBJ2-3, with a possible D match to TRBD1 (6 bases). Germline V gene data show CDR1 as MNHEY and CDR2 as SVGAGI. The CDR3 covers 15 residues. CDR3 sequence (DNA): TGTGCCAGCAGTTACTCGAAGGTTAGGACAGCTACGCAGTATTTT. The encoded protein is CASSYSKVRTATQYF.

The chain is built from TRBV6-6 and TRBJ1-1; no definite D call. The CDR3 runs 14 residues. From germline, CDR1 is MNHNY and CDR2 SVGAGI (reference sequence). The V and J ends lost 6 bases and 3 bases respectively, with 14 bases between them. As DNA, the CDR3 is TGTGCCAGCAGATTCCCGGCCGCGGACACTGAAGCTTTCTTT. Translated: CASRFPAADTEAFF.